This paragraph reports one T cell receptor (beta chain). CDR3 size: 13 residues. In germline, CDR1 is ENHRY, CDR2 SYGVKD. The V segment lost 4 bases and the J segment 8 bases; nucleotides outside the gene matches: 7. This entry is derived from a study of control samples from healthy donors and cancer patients. This table comes from immunoSEQ multiplex PCR, and its TCRdb copy is limited to in-frame clones, with some not included. The table includes about 170,000 clones, approximately 92% detected once. This sequence joins TRBV10-3 and TRBJ1-1; 7 bases match TRBD1. The sequence derives from a woman aged 55-70 years in good health. The sequenced sample was blood. The CDR3 loop reads CAISVQGIGEAFF. CDR3 in DNA: TGTGCCATCAGTGTACAGGGGATAGGGGAAGCTTTCTTT.